The 29 T cell receptor beta chains below all came from one sample that was sequenced in a study of neurological immune-mediated disorders. A single record per CDR3 protein comes from TCRdb applying MiXCR to the 5' RACE reads. The data contain tens of thousands of distinct CDR3 sequences, more than 9.5% of them singletons. The sequenced material came from PBMCs. The receptors here all came from a female donor in good health.

The chain uses TRBV6-6 and TRBJ2-3; 14 bases are a match to TRBD2. There are 18 residues in the CDR3. In germline, CDR1 is MNHNY, CDR2 SVGAGI (reference sequence). J gave up 6 bases and V 6 bases, and 14 bases lay outside the gene matches. CDR3 coding DNA: TGTGCCAGCAGCTCAACCGGGACTAGCGGGAGCAGCCCCGATACGCAGTATTTT. Protein: CASSSTGTSGSSPDTQYF.

The V and J genes are TRBV19 and TRBJ1-2; D is ambiguous. CDR3 length equals 13 residues. V was clipped by 6 bases and J by 0 bases, with 8 bases between them. Per germline, CDR1 LNHDA and CDR2 SQIVND (reference sequence). The CDR3 DNA sequence: TGTGCCAGTAGCCCCAGCTCTAACTATGGCTACACCTTC. Translating gives CASSPSSNYGYTF.

This clonotype has a count of ten or more. The chain recombines TRBV3-1 with TRBJ2-7; TRBD1 might be the D (6 bases). V lost 3 bases and J lost 3, with 12 bases in between. The germline V gene has CDR1 LGHDT and CDR2 YNNKEL (reference sequence). This CDR3 is built from 14 residues. The CDR3: CASSQGTLVYEQYF. CDR3 in DNA: TGTGCCAGCAGCCAGGGGACACTGGTCTACGAGCAGTACTTC.

Ten or more counts support this clonotype. The chain has TRBV28 and TRBJ1-2; a possible D gene is TRBD1 (6 bases). CDR1 and CDR2 (germline): MDHEN, SYDVKM. V gave up 2 bases and J gave up 2 bases, with 12 bases separating them. The CDR3 spans 15 residues. This CDR3 reads CASSLRPRGNYGYTF. In DNA form, the CDR3 reads TGTGCCAGCAGTTTAAGGCCCAGGGGCAACTATGGCTACACCTTC.

This clonotype was counted ten times or more. The rearrangement joins TRBV20-1 to TRBJ2-3; 10 positions agree with TRBD2. V was clipped by 5 bases and J by 6 bases; unmatched bases: 14. The CDR3 contains 16 residues. Germline CDR1 is DFQATT and CDR2 is SNEGSKA (reference sequence). CDR3 DNA sequence: TGCAGTGCTTCCTACCCGGCTAGCGGGGGCAGGGATACGCAGTATTTT. Its translation: CSASYPASGGRDTQYF.

This clonotype was found many times. The chain employs TRBV12-3 or TRBV12-4 and TRBJ1-2, with a tentative D call TRBD1 (6 bases). V was shortened by 3 bases and J by 5 bases, with 13 bases between the two germline ends. The CDR3 runs to 14 residues. The CDR3: CASSLIPQGYGYTF. DNA for the CDR3: TGTGCCAGCAGTTTGATTCCCCAGGGGTATGGCTACACCTTC.

This clonotype was recorded many times. This sequence joins TRBV29-1 and TRBJ1-6; D may be TRBD1 (5 bases). The CDR3 covers 14 residues. Trimming shortened V by 5 bases and J by 2 bases, and 10 bases separated the two germline ends. Germline values: CDR1 SQVTM, CDR2 ANQGSEA. The CDR3 region has the DNA TGCAGCGTTCGGAGGGACGCCTATAATTCACCCCTCCACTTT. Its protein is CSVRRDAYNSPLHF.

In the case of this clonotype: Its ends do not fully match the called genes, so a read error is possible. V is TRBV5-1 and J is TRBJ1-4; 7 nucleotides agree with TRBD1. CDR3 length: 17 amino acids. In germline, CDR1 is SGHRS, CDR2 YFSETQ. The CDR3 coding sequence is TGCTCCAGCAGCTGGAGACCGGGACAGACAGCTAATGAAAAACTGTTTTTT. This encodes CSSSWRPGQTANEKLFF.

This clonotype was seen many times. The chain combines TRBV2 with TRBJ1-1, with 9 bases lining up with TRBD1. Looked up from germline, CDR1 is SNHLY and CDR2 is FYNNEI. J was trimmed by 5 bases and V by 7 bases; bases with no gene match: 11. The CDR3 runs 15 residues. The DNA of the CDR3 is TGTGCCAGCACCGCGGACAGGGGCCAAACGACTGAAGCTTTCTTT. The encoded protein is CASTADRGQTTEAFF.

In the case of this clonotype: The DNA is left out, because the CDR3 cannot be placed on it with certainty; the CDR3 is given as TCRdb lists it. The chain joins TRBV5-1 to TRBJ2-3; the table gives TRBD1 as D, unverified against the DNA. The germline V gene has CDR1 SGHRS and CDR2 YFSETQ. From its first to its last residue, the CDR3 has 23 amino acids. CDR3 loop: CASSFYICSARDGQRRGADTQYF.

This clonotype has at least ten counts. The V gene is TRBV4-2, the J gene TRBJ2-7, with TRBD1 identical over 7 bases. The J segment lost 3 bases and the V segment lost 1 base, leaving 9 bases of the junction unmatched. Per germline, CDR1 LGHNA and CDR2 YNFKEQ. This CDR3 contains 16 residues. CDR3 region: CASSQAPGQTIYEQYF. The DNA for the CDR3 is TGTGCCAGCAGCCAAGCTCCGGGACAGACGATCTACGAGCAGTACTTC.

This clonotype has a count of ten or more. J is TRBJ2-7 and V is TRBV28; 9 bases fit TRBD2. The CDR3 has 15 amino acids. With 8 bases clipped from V and 0 bases from J, the junction kept 8 bases outside the gene matches. Per the germline V gene, CDR1 is MDHEN and CDR2 is SYDVKM. The DNA of the CDR3 is TGTGCCAGCCGTCTCGGGACTAGCAGCTCCTACGAGCAGTACTTC. It codes for CASRLGTSSSYEQYF.

This clonotype was picked up many times. The CDR3 is CASSLKQSSGRAWGNEQFF. In nucleotides, the CDR3 is TGTGCCAGCAGCTTAAAACAGTCTAGCGGGAGGGCTTGGGGCAATGAGCAGTTCTTC. The gene calls are TRBV7-8 and TRBJ2-1; TRBD2 matches at 12 bases. The CDR3 sequence is 19 residues long. CDR1 and CDR2 (germline): SGHVS, FQNEAQ. V shed 2 bases, J shed 6 bases, and the junction held 14 bases outside the gene matches.

This clonotype occurred many times. V is TRBV7-8 and J is TRBJ2-5; D gene uncertain. In germline, CDR1 is SGHVS, CDR2 FQNEAQ. With 5 bases removed from V and 3 bases from J, the gap between germline ends came to 16 bases. This CDR3 is 15 amino acids long. The chain's CDR3 is CASSPRIAKEETQYF. CDR3 sequence (DNA): TGTGCCAGCAGCCCCCGGATAGCAAAGGAAGAGACCCAGTACTTC.

At least ten counts were recorded for this clonotype. The V and J genes are TRBV7-9 and TRBJ2-7; D is possibly TRBD1 or TRBD2 (6 bases each). The CDR3 extends over 14 amino acids. The V end was cut by 7 bases, the J end by 4 bases, with 17 bases between. Germline loops: CDR1 SEHNR, CDR2 FQNEAQ (reference sequence). The CDR3 loop reads CASNVGGTNYEQYF. The CDR3 region has the DNA TGTGCCAGCAACGTCGGAGGGACAAATTACGAGCAGTACTTC.

This clonotype has at least ten counts. The gene calls are TRBV6-1 and TRBJ1-5; 8 bases align to TRBD1. This CDR3 has 13 amino acids. Germline V gene sequence: CDR1 MNHNS, CDR2 SASEGT. V dropped 5 bases and J dropped 7; count of bases not matched to a gene: 4. The DNA of the CDR3 is TGTGCCAGCAGTTGGACAGGGAACCAGCCCCAGCATTTT. Protein: CASSWTGNQPQHF.

Regarding this clonotype: A much larger clonotype is one base distant, so this may be a read error. The chain is built from TRBV6-5 and TRBJ2-7; TRBD1 matches 8 bases. The CDR3 covers 15 residues. From germline, CDR1 is MNHEY and CDR2 SVGAGI. The CDR3 protein is CDSRPDRELPYEQYF. The CDR3 DNA is TGTGACAGCAGACCGGACAGGGAACTGCCCTACGAGCAGTACTTC.

This clonotype was counted at least ten times. This rearrangement joins TRBV20-1 to TRBJ2-3; D remains ambiguous. Deletions cut 3 bases from V and 0 bases from J, with 10 bases between. The CDR3 runs 14 residues. Germline V CDR1 and CDR2: DFQATT, SNEGSKA (reference sequence). CDR3 protein: CSASPITSTDTQYF. The CDR3 DNA reads as TGCAGTGCTAGCCCTATCACTAGCACAGATACGCAGTATTTT.

This clonotype was picked up many times. This chain connects TRBV20-1 to TRBJ2-7; 9 nucleotides agree with TRBD1. The germline V gene has CDR1 DFQATT and CDR2 SNEGSKA (reference sequence). V gave up 0 bases and J gave up 2 bases; unmatched junction bases: 5. The CDR3 extends over 15 amino acids. This CDR3 reads CSARDLGTGPYEQYF. CDR3 nucleotides: TGCAGTGCTAGAGATCTGGGGACAGGGCCCTACGAGCAGTACTTC.

This clonotype appeared many times. This rearrangement joins TRBV20-1 to TRBJ2-3, with 13 bases that match TRBD2. The junction had 6 bases not matched to a gene; V was cut back by 5 bases and J by 4 bases. There are 15 residues in the CDR3. Germline V gene data show CDR1 as DFQATT and CDR2 as SNEGSKA (reference sequence). In nucleotides, the CDR3 is TGCAGTGCTCTTTGGACTAGCGGGAGCCCAGATACGCAGTATTTT. Translating gives CSALWTSGSPDTQYF.

This clonotype was observed many times. CDR3 in amino acids: CSARVSEYGYTF. DNA for the CDR3: TGCAGTGCTAGAGTTTCGGAATATGGCTACACCTTC. The chain recombines TRBV20-1 with TRBJ1-2, with D unresolved. V lost 1 base and J 5 bases, leaving 8 bases between the germline ends. CDR1 and CDR2 from the germline V gene are DFQATT and SNEGSKA (reference sequence). The CDR3 consists of 12 residues.

This clonotype has at least ten counts. The CDR3 coding sequence is TGTGCCAGCAGCTCCCGGGGGACGTTGGGATATTCACCCCTCCACTTT. It encodes CASSSRGTLGYSPLHF. The chain employs TRBV7-2 and TRBJ1-6; a weak D match, TRBD1 (5 bases). This CDR3 is built from 16 residues. V lost 4 bases, J lost 8 bases, and 18 bases lay in between. Germline values: CDR1 SGHTA, CDR2 FQGNSA.

This clonotype was seen at least ten times. V and J are TRBV12-3 or TRBV12-4 and TRBJ1-5, with 8 nucleotides matching TRBD1. The CDR3 spans 17 residues. With 4 bases clipped from V and 5 bases from J, the junction kept 13 bases outside the gene matches. The CDR3: CASSSRAWGQEDQPQHF. CDR3 sequence (DNA): TGTGCCAGCAGTTCCCGGGCTTGGGGACAGGAGGATCAGCCCCAGCATTTT.

The sample holds many counts of this clonotype. The chain joins TRBV29-1 to TRBJ1-2; D gene ambiguous. Germline CDR1 is SQVTM and CDR2 is ANQGSEA. The CDR3 runs 12 residues. V gave up 4 bases and J gave up 1 base, with 7 bases separating them. CDR3 amino acids: CSVGGINYGYTF. The CDR3 region has the DNA TGCAGCGTTGGAGGGATTAACTATGGCTACACCTTC. Variable domain in full (rest from reference TRBV29-1 and TRBJ1-2): SAVISQKPSRDICQRGTSLTIQCQVDSQVTMMFWYRQQPGQSLTLIATANQGSEATYESGFVIDKFPISRPNLTFSTLTVSNMSPEDSSIYLCSVGGINYGYTFGSGTRLTVV.

This clonotype was seen ten or more times. The V call is TRBV12-3 or TRBV12-4, the J call TRBJ2-3; the match to TRBD2 covers 8 bases. Trimming removed 1 base from V and 2 bases from J; junction bases left unmatched: 5. The CDR3 length is 16 residues. CDR3 residues: CASSLVAGGITDTQYF. The CDR3 DNA is TGTGCCAGCAGTTTAGTGGCGGGAGGCATCACAGATACGCAGTATTTT.

This clonotype was seen a few times. V gene TRBV7-2 combines with J gene TRBJ1-1; 7 nucleotides align to TRBD1. The trim removed 6 bases at V and 1 base at J, leaving 8 bases unmatched. This CDR3 has 15 amino acids. In germline, CDR1 is SGHTA, CDR2 FQGNSA. The chain's CDR3 is CASSSGQAANTEAFF. The CDR3 DNA reads TGTGCCAGCAGTTCAGGACAGGCGGCGAACACTGAAGCTTTCTTT.

This clonotype has at least ten counts. The chain uses TRBV12-3 or TRBV12-4 and TRBJ1-6; tentatively, D is TRBD1 (6 bases). CDR3 size: 14 residues. Trimming pared 2 bases from V and 10 bases from J, leaving 12 bases between. In nucleotides, the CDR3 is TGTGCCAGCAGTTTAAACAGGGAAGAATCACCCCTCCACTTT. Translation: CASSLNREESPLHF.

This clonotype was found many times. The J gene is TRBJ1-6, the V gene TRBV7-2; a weak D match, TRBD1 (5 bases). Per the germline V gene, CDR1 is SGHTA and CDR2 is FQGNSA. This CDR3 spans 15 amino acids. The V end lost 3 bases, the J end lost 7 bases, and 13 bases lay between the germline ends. This CDR3 reads CASSFGGRENSPLHF. The CDR3 region has the DNA TGTGCCAGCAGCTTCGGGGGACGGGAGAATTCACCCCTCCACTTT. Looking up the rest from reference TRBV7-2 and TRBJ1-6 gives the full variable domain: GAGVSQSPSNKVTEKGKDVELRCDPISGHTALYWYRQSLGQGLEFLIYFQGNSAPDKSGLPSDRFSAERTGGSVSTLTIQRTQQEDSAVYLCASSFGGRENSPLHFGNGTRLTVT.

Many counts were recorded for this clonotype. This chain links TRBV9 with TRBJ2-1; unclear D gene. V lost 0 bases and J lost 0, with 7 bases in between. This CDR3 has 15 amino acids. CDR1 is SGDLS, CDR2 YYNGEE, per germline. CDR3 sequence: CASSVGQNSYNEQFF. Written as DNA, the CDR3 is TGTGCCAGCAGCGTAGGCCAAAACTCCTACAATGAGCAGTTCTTC.